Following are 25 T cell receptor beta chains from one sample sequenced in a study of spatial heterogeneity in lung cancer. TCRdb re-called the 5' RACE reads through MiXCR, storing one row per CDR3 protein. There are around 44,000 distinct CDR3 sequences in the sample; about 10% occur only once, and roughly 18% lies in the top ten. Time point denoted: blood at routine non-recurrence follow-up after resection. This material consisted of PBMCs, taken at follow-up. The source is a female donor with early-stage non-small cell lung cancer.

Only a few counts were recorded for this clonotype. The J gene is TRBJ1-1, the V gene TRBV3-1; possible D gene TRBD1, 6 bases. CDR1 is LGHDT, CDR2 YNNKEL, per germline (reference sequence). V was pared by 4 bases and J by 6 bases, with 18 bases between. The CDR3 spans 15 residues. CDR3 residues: CASSPLTGSQPEAFF. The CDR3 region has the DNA TGTGCCAGCAGCCCTTTGACAGGATCCCAACCTGAAGCTTTCTTT.

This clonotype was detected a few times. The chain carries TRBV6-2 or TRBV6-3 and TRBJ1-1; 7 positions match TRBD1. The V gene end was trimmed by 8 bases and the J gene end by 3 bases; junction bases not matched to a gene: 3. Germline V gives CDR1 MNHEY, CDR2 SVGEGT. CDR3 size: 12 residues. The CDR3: CASEGTDTEAFF. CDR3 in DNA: TGTGCCAGCGAGGGGACAGACACTGAAGCTTTCTTT.

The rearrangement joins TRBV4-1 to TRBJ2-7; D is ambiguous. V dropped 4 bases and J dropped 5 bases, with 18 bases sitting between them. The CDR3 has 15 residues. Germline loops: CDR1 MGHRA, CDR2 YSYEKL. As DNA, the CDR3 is TGCGCCAGCAGCCCTCAAACCGGACGTCCTGACGAGCAGTACTTC. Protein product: CASSPQTGRPDEQYF.

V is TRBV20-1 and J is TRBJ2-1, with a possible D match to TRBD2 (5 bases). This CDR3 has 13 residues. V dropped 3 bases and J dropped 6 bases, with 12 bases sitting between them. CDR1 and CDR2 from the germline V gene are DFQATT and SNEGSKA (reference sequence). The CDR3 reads CSASGIGGNEQFF. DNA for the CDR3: TGCAGTGCTAGTGGTATTGGAGGCAATGAGCAGTTCTTC.

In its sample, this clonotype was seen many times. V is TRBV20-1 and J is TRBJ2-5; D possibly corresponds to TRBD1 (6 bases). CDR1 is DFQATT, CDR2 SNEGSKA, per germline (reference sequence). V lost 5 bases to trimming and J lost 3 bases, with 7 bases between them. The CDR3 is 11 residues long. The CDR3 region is CSAHREETQYF. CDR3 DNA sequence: TGCAGTGCTCACAGGGAAGAGACCCAGTACTTC.

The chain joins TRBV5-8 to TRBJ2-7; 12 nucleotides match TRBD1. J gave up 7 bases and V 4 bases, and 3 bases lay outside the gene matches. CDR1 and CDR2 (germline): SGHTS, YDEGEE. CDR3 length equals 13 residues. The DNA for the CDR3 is TGTGCCAGCAGCAGGGACAGGGGGCGGGAGCAGTACTTC. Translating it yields CASSRDRGREQYF.

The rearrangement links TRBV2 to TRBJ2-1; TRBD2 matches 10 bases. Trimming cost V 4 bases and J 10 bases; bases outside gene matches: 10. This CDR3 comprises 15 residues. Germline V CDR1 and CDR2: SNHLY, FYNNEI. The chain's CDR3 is CASSGQRGGTGEQFF. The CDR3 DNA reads TGTGCCAGCAGTGGCCAGCGGGGGGGCACAGGAGAGCAGTTCTTC.

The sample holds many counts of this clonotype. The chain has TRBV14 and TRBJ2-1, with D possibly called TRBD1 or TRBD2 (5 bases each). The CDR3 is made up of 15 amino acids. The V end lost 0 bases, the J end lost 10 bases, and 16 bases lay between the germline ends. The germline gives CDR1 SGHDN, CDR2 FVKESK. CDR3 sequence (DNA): TGTGCCAGCAGCCAAGAAAGGCCGGGGCTCGGGGAGCAGTTCTTC. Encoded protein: CASSQERPGLGEQFF.

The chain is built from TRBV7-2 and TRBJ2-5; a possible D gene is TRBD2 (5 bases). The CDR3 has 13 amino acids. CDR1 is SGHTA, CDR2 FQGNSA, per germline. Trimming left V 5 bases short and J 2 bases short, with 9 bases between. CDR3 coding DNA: TGTGCCAGCAGCCAAGACTATCAAGAGACCCAGTACTTC. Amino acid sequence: CASSQDYQETQYF.

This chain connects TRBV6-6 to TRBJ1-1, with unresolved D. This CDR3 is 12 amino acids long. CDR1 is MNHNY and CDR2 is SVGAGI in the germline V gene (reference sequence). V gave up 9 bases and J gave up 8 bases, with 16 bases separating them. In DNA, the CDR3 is TGTGCCAGTCGGTGGGGTTACGGGGAAGCTTTCTTT. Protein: CASRWGYGEAFF.

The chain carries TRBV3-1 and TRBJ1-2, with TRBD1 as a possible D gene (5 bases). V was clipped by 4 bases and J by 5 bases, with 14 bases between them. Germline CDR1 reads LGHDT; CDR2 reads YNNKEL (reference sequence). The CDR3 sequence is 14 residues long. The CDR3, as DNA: TGTGCCAGCAGCCGTGGGGGGAAAGAATATGGCTACACCTTC. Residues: CASSRGGKEYGYTF.

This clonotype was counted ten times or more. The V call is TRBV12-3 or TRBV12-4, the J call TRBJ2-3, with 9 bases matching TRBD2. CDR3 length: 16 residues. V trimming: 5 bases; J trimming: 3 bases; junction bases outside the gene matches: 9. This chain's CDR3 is CASSPPRRGGTDTQYF. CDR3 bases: TGTGCCAGCAGTCCCCCTCGGCGGGGGGGGACAGATACGCAGTATTTT.

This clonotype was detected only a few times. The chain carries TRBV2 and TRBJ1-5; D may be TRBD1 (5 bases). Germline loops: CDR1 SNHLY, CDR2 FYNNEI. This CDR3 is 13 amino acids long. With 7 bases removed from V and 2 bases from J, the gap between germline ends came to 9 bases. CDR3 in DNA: TGTGCCAGCAAGCAGGGAGGCAATCAGCCCCAGCATTTT. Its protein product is CASKQGGNQPQHF.

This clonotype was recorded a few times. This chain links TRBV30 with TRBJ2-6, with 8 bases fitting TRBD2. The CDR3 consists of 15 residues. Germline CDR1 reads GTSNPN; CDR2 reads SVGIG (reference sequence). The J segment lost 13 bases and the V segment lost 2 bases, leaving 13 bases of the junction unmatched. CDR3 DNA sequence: TGTGCCTGGAGTCGCTCAACTAGCGGTCTGGGGGTCCTGACTTTC. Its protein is CAWSRSTSGLGVLTF. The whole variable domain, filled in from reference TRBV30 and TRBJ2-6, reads SQTIHQWPATLVQPVGSPLSLECTVEGTSNPNLYWYRQAAGRGLQLLFYSVGIGQISSEVPQNLSASRPQDRQFILSSKKLLLSDSGFYLCAWSRSTSGLGVLTFGAGSRLTVL.

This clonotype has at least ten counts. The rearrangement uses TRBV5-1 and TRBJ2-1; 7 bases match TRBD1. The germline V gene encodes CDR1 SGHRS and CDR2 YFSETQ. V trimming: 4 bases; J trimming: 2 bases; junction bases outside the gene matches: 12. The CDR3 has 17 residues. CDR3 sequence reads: CASSAMRPGQTYNEQFF. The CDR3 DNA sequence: TGCGCCAGCAGCGCTATGCGACCGGGACAGACCTACAATGAGCAGTTCTTC. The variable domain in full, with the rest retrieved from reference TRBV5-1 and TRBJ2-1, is KAGVTQTPRYLIKTRGQQVTLSCSPISGHRSVSWYQQTPGQGLQFLFEYFSETQRNKGNFPGRFSGRQFSNSRSEMNVSTLELGDSALYLCASSAMRPGQTYNEQFFGPGTRLTVL.

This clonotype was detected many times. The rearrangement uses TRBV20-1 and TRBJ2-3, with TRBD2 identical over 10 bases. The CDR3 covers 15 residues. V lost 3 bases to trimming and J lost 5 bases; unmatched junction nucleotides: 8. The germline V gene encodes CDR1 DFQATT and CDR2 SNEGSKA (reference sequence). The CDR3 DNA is TGCAGTGCTAGTCTGAGCGGGGGGGCAGGAGATACGCAGTATTTT. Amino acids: CSASLSGGAGDTQYF.

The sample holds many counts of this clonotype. CDR3 loop: CASSPLTGTYGEQYF. CDR3 nucleotides: TGCGCCAGCAGCCCTCTCACGGGAACCTACGGAGAGCAGTACTTC. V gene TRBV4-1 combines with J gene TRBJ2-7, with D tentatively TRBD2 (5 bases). Trimming cost V 4 bases and J 7 bases, with 20 bases left between them. The germline CDR1 and CDR2 sequences are MGHRA and YSYEKL. This CDR3 comprises 15 residues.

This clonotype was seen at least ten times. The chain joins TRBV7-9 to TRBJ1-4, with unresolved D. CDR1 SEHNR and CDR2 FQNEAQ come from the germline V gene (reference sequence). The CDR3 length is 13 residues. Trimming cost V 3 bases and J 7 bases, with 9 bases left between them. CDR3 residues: CASSLGSGEKLFF. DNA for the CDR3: TGTGCCAGCAGCTTGGGATCGGGTGAAAAACTGTTTTTT.

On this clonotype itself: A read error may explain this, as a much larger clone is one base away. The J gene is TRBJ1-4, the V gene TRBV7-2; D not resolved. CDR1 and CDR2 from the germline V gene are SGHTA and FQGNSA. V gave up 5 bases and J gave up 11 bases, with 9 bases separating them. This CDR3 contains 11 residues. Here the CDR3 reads CASSRGSKLFF. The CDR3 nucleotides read TGTGCCAGCAGCCGGGGATCGAAACTGTTTTTT.

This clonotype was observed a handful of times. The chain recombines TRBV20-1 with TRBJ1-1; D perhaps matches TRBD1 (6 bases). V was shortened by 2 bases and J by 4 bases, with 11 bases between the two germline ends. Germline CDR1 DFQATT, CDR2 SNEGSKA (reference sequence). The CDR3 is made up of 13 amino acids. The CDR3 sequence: CSARSGVLTEAFF. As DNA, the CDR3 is TGCAGTGCTAGATCAGGGGTCCTCACTGAAGCTTTCTTT.

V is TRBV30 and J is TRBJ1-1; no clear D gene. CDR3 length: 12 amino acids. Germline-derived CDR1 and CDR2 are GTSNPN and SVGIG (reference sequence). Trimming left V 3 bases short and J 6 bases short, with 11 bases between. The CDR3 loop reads CAWRGGKAEAFF. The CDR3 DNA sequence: TGTGCCTGGAGGGGAGGGAAGGCTGAAGCTTTCTTT.

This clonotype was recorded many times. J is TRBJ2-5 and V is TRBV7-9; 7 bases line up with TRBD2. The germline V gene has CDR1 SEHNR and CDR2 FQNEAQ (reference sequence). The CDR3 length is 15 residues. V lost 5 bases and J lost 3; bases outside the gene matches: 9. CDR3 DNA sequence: TGTGCCAGCAGCCCGCAGACTAGCTTCGAAGAGACCCAGTACTTC. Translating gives CASSPQTSFEETQYF. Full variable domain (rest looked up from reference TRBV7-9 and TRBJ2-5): DTGVSQNPRHKITKRGQNVTFRCDPISEHNRLYWYRQTLGQGPEFLTYFQNEAQLEKSRLLSDRFSAERPKGSFSTLEIQRTEQGDSAMYLCASSPQTSFEETQYFGPGTRLLVL.

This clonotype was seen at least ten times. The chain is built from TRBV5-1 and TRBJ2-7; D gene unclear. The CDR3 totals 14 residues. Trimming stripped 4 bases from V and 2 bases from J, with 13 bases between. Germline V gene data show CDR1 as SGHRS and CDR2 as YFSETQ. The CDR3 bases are TGCGCCAGCAGCCTGGCCGACGGAGCCTACGAGCAGTACTTC. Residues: CASSLADGAYEQYF.

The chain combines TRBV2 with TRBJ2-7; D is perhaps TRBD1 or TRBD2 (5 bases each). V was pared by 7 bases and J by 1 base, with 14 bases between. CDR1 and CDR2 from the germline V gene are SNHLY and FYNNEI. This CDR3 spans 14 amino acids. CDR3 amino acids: CASTGPGPSYEQYF. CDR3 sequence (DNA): TGTGCCAGCACGGGGCCAGGACCTTCCTACGAGCAGTACTTC.

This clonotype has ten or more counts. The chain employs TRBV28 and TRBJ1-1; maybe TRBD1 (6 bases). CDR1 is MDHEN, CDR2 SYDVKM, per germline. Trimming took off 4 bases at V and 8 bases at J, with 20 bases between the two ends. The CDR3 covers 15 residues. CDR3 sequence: CASSSLGAVGPEAFF. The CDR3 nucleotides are TGTGCCAGCAGTTCCCTGGGGGCGGTGGGGCCCGAAGCTTTCTTT.